This entry lists 25 T cell receptor beta chains sequenced from one sample in a study of blood T cell repertoires in COVID-19. Only in-frame clones appear in the TCRdb table, and some are missing; sequencing was by immunoSEQ multiplex PCR. The sample shows about 90,000 clones, approximately 80% of them seen only once. The sequencing sample was made of peripheral blood. All receptors come from an elderly woman with active or convalescent COVID-19.

The chain recombines TRBV7-8 with TRBJ2-1; D gene uncertain. This CDR3 has 13 amino acids. The V end was cut by 2 bases, the J end by 3 bases, with 5 bases between. Germline CDR1 reads SGHVS; CDR2 reads FQNEAQ. CDR3 in DNA: TGTGCCAGCAGCTTATACAGCTACAATGAGCAGTTCTTC. Translating gives CASSLYSYNEQFF.

V and J are TRBV27 and TRBJ2-2; weak D call: TRBD2 (6 bases). The CDR3 sequence is 14 residues long. Germline CDR1 is MNHEY and CDR2 is SMNVEV (reference sequence). The V end was cut by 2 bases, the J end by 6 bases, with 10 bases between. Written as DNA, the CDR3 is TGTGCCAGCAGTTTAAGGAGGGTCCCCGGGGAGCTGTTTTTT. It codes for CASSLRRVPGELFF.

CDR3 bases: TGCGCCAGCAGTGCGGGCAGGGGAATGAACACTGAAGCTTTCTTT. Its protein product is CASSAGRGMNTEAFF. The V gene is TRBV10-1, the J gene TRBJ1-1; a weak D match, TRBD1 (6 bases). This CDR3 contains 15 residues. Per germline, CDR1 WNHNN and CDR2 SYGVQD (reference sequence). Trimming pared 4 bases from V and 0 bases from J, leaving 12 bases between.

V gene TRBV5-1 combines with J gene TRBJ2-3, with 10 bases lining up with TRBD1. CDR1 and CDR2 from the germline V gene are SGHRS and YFSETQ. The V and J ends lost 2 bases and 3 bases, in that order; junction bases with no gene match: 9. The CDR3 contains 17 residues. As DNA, the CDR3 is TGCGCCAGCAGCTTTGGCTCGACAGGGGGCAGGACAGATACGCAGTATTTT. Protein sequence: CASSFGSTGGRTDTQYF.

The chain recombines TRBV2 with TRBJ2-7; 9 nucleotides align to TRBD1. The CDR3 has 17 residues. J was trimmed by 6 bases and V by 1 base; bases with no gene match: 13. Germline values: CDR1 SNHLY, CDR2 FYNNEI. In DNA, the CDR3 is TGTGCCAGCAGTGAAGAGGGAGCGGACAGGGGAATCCGCGAGCAGTACTTC. Protein product: CASSEEGADRGIREQYF.

This clone was counted only a few times. The chain uses TRBV5-1 and TRBJ2-1, with 7 nucleotides matching TRBD1. Germline CDR1 and CDR2: SGHRS and YFSETQ. V trimming: 2 bases; J trimming: 6 bases; junction bases outside the gene matches: 8. The CDR3 is 15 amino acids. CDR3 sequence (DNA): TGCGCCAGCAGCTTCACCGGGACAGCGATCAATGAGCAGTTCTTC. Its translation: CASSFTGTAINEQFF.

V gene TRBV30 combines with J gene TRBJ2-1; TRBD2 aligns across 7 bases. The CDR3 consists of 16 residues. Germline CDR1 reads GTSNPN; CDR2 reads SVGIG (reference sequence). As DNA, the CDR3 is TGTGCTTCCTTCTTCCAAGCGGGAAGCTCCTACAATGAGCAGTTCTTC. Protein sequence: CASFFQAGSSYNEQFF.

The chain has TRBV10-3 and TRBJ2-3, with D unresolved. Germline loops: CDR1 ENHRY, CDR2 SYGVKD. The V gene lost 3 bases and the J gene lost 4 bases, with 11 bases spanning the gap. This CDR3 region has 14 residues. The CDR3 loop reads CAISDPSRADTQYF. As DNA, the CDR3 is TGTGCCATCAGTGACCCCAGCCGGGCAGATACGCAGTATTTT.

The rearrangement uses TRBV19 and TRBJ1-2, with 8 bases identical to TRBD1. Germline loops: CDR1 LNHDA, CDR2 SQIVND (reference sequence). Germline trimming cut 6 bases from V and 6 bases from J; bases unmatched to any gene: 9. There are 14 residues in the CDR3. This CDR3 is CASRNRGRRDGYTF. The CDR3 DNA follows: TGTGCCAGTAGGAACAGGGGGAGGAGGGATGGCTACACCTTC.

V is TRBV15 and J is TRBJ2-7, with D unresolved. Germline-derived CDR1 and CDR2 are LNHNV and YYDKDF (reference sequence). V was cut by 1 base and J by 0 bases, with 13 bases left in between. This CDR3 comprises 16 residues. The CDR3: CATSRGVQAPSYEQYF. As DNA, the CDR3 is TGTGCCACCAGCAGAGGGGTCCAGGCGCCCTCCTACGAGCAGTACTTC.

The genes are TRBV13 and TRBJ1-5; 7 positions match TRBD1. Germline V gene sequence: CDR1 PRHDT, CDR2 FYEKMQ (reference sequence). The CDR3 spans 12 residues. V lost 5 bases to trimming and J lost 9 bases; unmatched junction nucleotides: 4. Here the CDR3 DNA reads TGTGCCAGCAGCAGGACAGGCGGGCCCCAGCATTTT. This encodes CASSRTGGPQHF.

The genes are TRBV19 and TRBJ2-5; D may be TRBD2 (7 bases). V shed 4 bases and J shed 2 bases, with 20 bases lying between them. This CDR3 spans 17 amino acids. Germline-derived CDR1 and CDR2 are LNHDA and SQIVND (reference sequence). CDR3 bases: TGTGCCAGTAGTACCGCCCGCCGAGGGAGGGGGCAAGAGACCCAGTACTTC. Translation: CASSTARRGRGQETQYF.

This chain joins TRBV5-1 and TRBJ2-2; TRBD1 matches at 7 bases. Germline assignment: CDR1 SGHRS and CDR2 YFSETQ. The V segment lost 4 bases and the J segment 2 bases; nucleotides outside the gene matches: 5. The CDR3 length is 15 residues. This chain's CDR3 is CASSGTGDNTGELFF. Written as DNA, the CDR3 is TGCGCCAGCAGCGGTACAGGGGACAACACCGGGGAGCTGTTTTTT.

This chain uses TRBV28 with TRBJ1-2, with 7 nucleotides matching TRBD1. The CDR3 consists of 14 residues. V dropped 5 bases and J dropped 8; count of bases not matched to a gene: 11. Germline CDR1 MDHEN, CDR2 SYDVKM. The CDR3 DNA sequence: TGTGCCAGCAGTCTCCCTTCTGGAGGGGGCGGCTACACCTTC. Translated, it gives CASSLPSGGGGYTF.

V and J are TRBV28 and TRBJ2-7, with a weak D call TRBD2 (6 bases). The CDR3 sequence is 15 residues long. From germline, CDR1 is MDHEN and CDR2 SYDVKM. V was shortened by 6 bases and J by 6 bases, with 21 bases between the two germline ends. The CDR3 region is CASSPPGLRIGEQYF. The CDR3 DNA reads as TGTGCCAGCAGCCCCCCGGGACTCCGAATCGGCGAGCAGTACTTC.

The rearrangement joins TRBV5-6 to TRBJ2-5, with D unclear. The CDR3 is 12 amino acids. The germline gives CDR1 SGHDT, CDR2 YYEEEE. V lost 4 bases and J lost 6, with 10 bases in between. CDR3 nucleotides: TGTGCCAGCAGCCTAGAGGAAAAGACCCAGTACTTC. This gives the protein CASSLEEKTQYF.

This clone was found a few times. The genes are TRBV5-1 and TRBJ1-2, with 8 bases that match TRBD1. Germline V gene sequence: CDR1 SGHRS, CDR2 YFSETQ. With 1 base clipped from V and 5 bases from J, the junction kept 4 bases outside the gene matches. This CDR3 is built from 14 residues. CDR3 nucleotides: TGCGCCAGCAGCTTGTTAACAGGGGGTTATGGCTACACCTTC. Protein sequence: CASSLLTGGYGYTF.

In this sample, this clone turned up a few times. J is TRBJ1-4 and V is TRBV30; 8 bases are shared with TRBD1. From germline, CDR1 is GTSNPN and CDR2 SVGIG (reference sequence). This CDR3 is built from 15 residues. V lost 4 bases to trimming and J lost 4 bases; unmatched junction nucleotides: 8. The CDR3 coding sequence is TGTGCCTGGAAGTGGGGGGGACAGGATAATGAAAAACTGTTTTTT. Translating it yields CAWKWGGQDNEKLFF.

The chain uses TRBV9 and TRBJ1-1, with 10 bases identical to TRBD1. Germline V gene sequence: CDR1 SGDLS, CDR2 YYNGEE. This CDR3 region has 14 residues. V dropped 0 bases and J dropped 8; count of bases not matched to a gene: 4. The CDR3 DNA follows: TGTGCCAGCAGCGTAGTGGACAGGGGGTTAGAAGCTTTCTTT. Translating gives CASSVVDRGLEAFF.

The gene calls are TRBV10-2 and TRBJ2-2, with 14 bases fitting TRBD2. V dropped 2 bases and J dropped 4; count of bases not matched to a gene: 6. CDR3 size: 18 residues. Germline lookup yields CDR1 WSHSY and CDR2 SAAADI. The CDR3 coding sequence is TGCGCCAGCAGTGAGGTGGGACTAGCGGGAGTCCGCACCGGGGAGCTGTTTTTT. Residues: CASSEVGLAGVRTGELFF.

The chain links TRBV19 to TRBJ1-2, with 8 bases lining up with TRBD1. Germline values: CDR1 LNHDA, CDR2 SQIVND (reference sequence). The CDR3 loop spans 15 amino acids. Trimming at V came to 1 base and at J to 4 bases, leaving 5 bases not matched to a gene. CDR3 DNA: TGTGCCAGTAGTATAGCCACAGGGGGAGGCTATGGCTACACCTTC. Translating gives CASSIATGGGYGYTF.

The chain's CDR3 is CASSQDERELLDEQFF. In DNA, the CDR3 is TGTGCCAGCAGCCAAGATGAGCGGGAGCTTCTGGACGAGCAGTTCTTC. V and J are TRBV4-2 and TRBJ2-1; TRBD2 matches at 8 bases. Germline CDR1 reads LGHNA; CDR2 reads YNFKEQ. V dropped 0 bases and J dropped 10; count of bases not matched to a gene: 11. This CDR3 contains 16 residues.

The rearrangement uses TRBV28 and TRBJ2-5; a possible D gene is TRBD1 (5 bases). Germline lookup yields CDR1 MDHEN and CDR2 SYDVKM. CDR3 size: 15 residues. V was shortened by 4 bases and J by 4 bases, with 16 bases between the two germline ends. The CDR3 spells CASSSPPGPRETQYF. CDR3 in DNA: TGTGCCAGCAGTTCCCCGCCAGGGCCGCGAGAGACCCAGTACTTC.

The V and J genes are TRBV6-6 and TRBJ2-7, with D hard to call. From germline, CDR1 is MNHNY and CDR2 SVGAGI (reference sequence). The CDR3 extends over 12 amino acids. With 5 bases removed from V and 0 bases from J, the gap between germline ends came to 5 bases. In nucleotides, the CDR3 is TGTGCCAGCAGTGAGTTCTCCTACGAGCAGTACTTC. Its protein product is CASSEFSYEQYF.

The CDR3 sequence: CASSWTGVPYEQYF. DNA of the CDR3: TGCGCCAGCAGCTGGACAGGGGTCCCCTACGAGCAGTACTTC. The chain has TRBV5-1 and TRBJ2-7; 9 nucleotides line up with TRBD1. This CDR3 is 14 amino acids long. V gave up 3 bases and J gave up 2 bases; unmatched junction bases: 3. Germline V CDR1 and CDR2: SGHRS, YFSETQ.